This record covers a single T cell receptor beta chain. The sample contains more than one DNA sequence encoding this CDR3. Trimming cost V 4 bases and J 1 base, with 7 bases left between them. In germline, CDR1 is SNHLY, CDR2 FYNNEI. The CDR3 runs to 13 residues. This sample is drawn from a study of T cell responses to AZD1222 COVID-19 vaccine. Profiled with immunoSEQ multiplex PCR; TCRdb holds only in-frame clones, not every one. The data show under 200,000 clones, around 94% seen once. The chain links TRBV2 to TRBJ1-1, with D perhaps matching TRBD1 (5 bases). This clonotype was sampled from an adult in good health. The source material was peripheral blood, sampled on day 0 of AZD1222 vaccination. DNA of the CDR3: TGTGCCAGCAGTGGCCAGGGGAACACTGAAGCTTTCTTT. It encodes CASSGQGNTEAFF.